The 15 T cell receptor beta chains listed next were all sequenced from one sample in a study of cytomegalovirus exposure and HLA in healthy donors. Sequencing used immunoSEQ multiplex PCR; TCRdb keeps in-frame clones, though not all of them. In the table there are fewer than 85,000 clones, about 93% of which are singletons. The sequenced sample consisted of PBMCs. The origin of the receptors is a woman aged 18-29 years in good health and CMV-seronegative.

The genes are TRBV7-2 and TRBJ1-1; D ambiguous. CDR1 SGHTA and CDR2 FQGNSA come from the germline V gene. V gave up 8 bases and J gave up 4 bases, with 11 bases separating them. CDR3 length equals 12 residues. The CDR3 DNA sequence: TGTGCCAGCGACCCTGGGAGCACTGAAGCTTTCTTT. Its translation: CASDPGSTEAFF.

V and J are TRBV9 and TRBJ1-6, with D tentatively TRBD1 (5 bases). The CDR3 has 15 amino acids. Germline V gene data show CDR1 as SGDLS and CDR2 as YYNGEE. Trimming took 2 bases from V and 0 from J, leaving 6 bases between them. For the CDR3, the DNA is TGTGCCAGCAGCGTCGGGGGCTCCTATAATTCACCCCTCCACTTT. This gives the protein CASSVGGSYNSPLHF.

V and J are TRBV28 and TRBJ2-7; 9 nucleotides align to TRBD2. Germline lookup yields CDR1 MDHEN and CDR2 SYDVKM. V was clipped by 2 bases and J by 0 bases; unmatched bases: 8. CDR3 length: 17 residues. In DNA form, the CDR3 reads TGTGCCAGCAGTTTAGATGGAGCGGGGGGACTCTCCTACGAGCAGTACTTC. Translating it yields CASSLDGAGGLSYEQYF. The full variable domain, rest sourced from reference TRBV28 and TRBJ2-7, is DVKVTQSSRYLVKRTGEKVFLECVQDMDHENMFWYRQDPGLGLRLIYFSYDVKMKEKGDIPEGYSVSREKKERFSLILESASTNQTSMYLCASSLDGAGGLSYEQYFGPGTRLTVT.

The genes are TRBV11-2 and TRBJ2-1; D is unresolved. This CDR3 has 13 residues. Looked up from germline, CDR1 is SGHAT and CDR2 is FQNNGV. V lost 6 bases, J lost 3 bases, and 9 bases lay in between. Here the CDR3 DNA reads TGTGCCAGCAGTTCCATCGGCTACAATGAGCAGTTCTTC. Translation: CASSSIGYNEQFF. Based on the CDR3 plus reference TRBV11-2 and TRBJ2-1, the full variable domain is EAGVAQSPRYKIIEKRQSVAFWCNPISGHATLYWYQQILGQGPKLLIQFQNNGVVDDSQLPKDRFSAERLKGVDSTLKIQPAKLEDSAVYLCASSSIGYNEQFFGPGTRLTVL.

The chain combines TRBV19 with TRBJ2-3; D gene ambiguous. From germline, CDR1 is LNHDA and CDR2 SQIVND (reference sequence). V lost 3 bases, J lost 1 base, and 5 bases lay in between. The CDR3 runs 13 residues. The chain's CDR3 is CASSIRGTDTQYF. The CDR3 DNA follows: TGTGCCAGTAGTATTCGGGGCACAGATACGCAGTATTTT.

V and J are TRBV9 and TRBJ2-6, with a weak D call TRBD1 (5 bases). Germline assignment: CDR1 SGDLS and CDR2 YYNGEE. V lost 3 bases to trimming and J lost 0 bases, with 7 bases between them. The CDR3 length is 15 residues. DNA of the CDR3: TGTGCCAGCAGCGACAGGAGCTCTGGGGCCAACGTCCTGACTTTC. Its protein is CASSDRSSGANVLTF.

The genes are TRBV6-1 and TRBJ2-7; 7 bases are a match to TRBD1. CDR3 length: 13 amino acids. V dropped 5 bases and J dropped 2; count of bases not matched to a gene: 3. The germline V gene encodes CDR1 MNHNS and CDR2 SASEGT. The CDR3 nucleotides are TGTGCCAGCAGTTCTCAGGGGGCCTACGAGCAGTACTTC. This translates into CASSSQGAYEQYF.

This chain connects TRBV7-2 to TRBJ2-5; 15 nucleotides match TRBD2. The CDR3 length is 17 residues. The V segment lost 5 bases and the J segment 6 bases; nucleotides outside the gene matches: 10. Germline V gene sequence: CDR1 SGHTA, CDR2 FQGNSA. The CDR3 bases are TGTGCCAGCAGCGGATGGACTAGCGGGGGGGCCGGGAAGACCCAGTACTTC. As protein: CASSGWTSGGAGKTQYF. The full variable domain, completed using reference TRBV7-2 and TRBJ2-5, is GAGVSQSPSNKVTEKGKDVELRCDPISGHTALYWYRQSLGQGLEFLIYFQGNSAPDKSGLPSDRFSAERTGGSVSTLTIQRTQQEDSAVYLCASSGWTSGGAGKTQYFGPGTRLLVL.

The CDR3 protein is CASNRRYGNQPQHF. As DNA, the CDR3 is TGTGCCAGCAATCGGAGATATGGCAATCAGCCCCAGCATTTT. The chain links TRBV5-8 to TRBJ1-5; no firm D call. The germline CDR1 and CDR2 sequences are SGHTS and YDEGEE. The ends were cut back, 6 bases at V and 2 bases at J, with 12 bases in the middle. The CDR3 extends over 14 amino acids.

V usage is TRBV30 and J usage is TRBJ2-5; weak D call: TRBD2 (6 bases). This CDR3 comprises 17 residues. The V gene lost 2 bases and the J gene lost 1 base, with 20 bases spanning the gap. Germline V gene lookup returns CDR1 GTSNPN and CDR2 SVGIG (reference sequence). The CDR3 sequence: CAWSTTGLGGGQETQYF. The CDR3 region has the DNA TGTGCCTGGAGTACAACAGGTTTGGGAGGAGGCCAAGAGACCCAGTACTTC.

The V and J genes are TRBV10-1 and TRBJ1-3; 7 bases match TRBD1. The germline V gene has CDR1 WNHNN and CDR2 SYGVQD (reference sequence). V gave up 6 bases and J gave up 8 bases; unmatched junction bases: 10. This CDR3 has 14 amino acids. CDR3 nucleotides: TGCGCCAGCAGGAACAGGGGAGATTGGTACACCATATATTTT. Amino acids: CASRNRGDWYTIYF.

The chain carries TRBV7-2 and TRBJ1-2; 8 positions agree with TRBD1. J gave up 3 bases and V 1 base, and 1 base lay outside the gene matches. The CDR3 sequence is 14 residues long. Looked up from germline, CDR1 is SGHTA and CDR2 is FQGNSA. In nucleotides, the CDR3 is TGTGCCAGCAGCTTAGACAGGGGGGACTATGGCTACACCTTC. The encoded protein is CASSLDRGDYGYTF.

The chain combines TRBV9 with TRBJ2-3, with 9 nucleotides matching TRBD2. This CDR3 has 16 residues. V lost 0 bases to trimming and J lost 4 bases; unmatched junction nucleotides: 6. Looked up from germline, CDR1 is SGDLS and CDR2 is YYNGEE. CDR3 sequence (DNA): TGTGCCAGCAGCGTAGTGGCGGGGGGGCAGGCAGATACGCAGTATTTT. It yields the protein CASSVVAGGQADTQYF.

The chain couples TRBV28 to TRBJ1-4; D might be TRBD1 (6 bases). The V end was cut by 2 bases, the J end by 6 bases, with 13 bases between. The germline gives CDR1 MDHEN, CDR2 SYDVKM. The CDR3 is 15 amino acids. The CDR3 bases are TGTGCCAGCAGTTTAGGGGGCGTGAGGGATGAAAAACTGTTTTTT. Residues: CASSLGGVRDEKLFF.

The chain combines TRBV7-2 with TRBJ1-2, with D possibly being TRBD1 (5 bases). The germline V gene encodes CDR1 SGHTA and CDR2 FQGNSA. The CDR3 is made up of 14 amino acids. Trimming took off 5 bases at V and 7 bases at J, with 17 bases between the two ends. This CDR3 reads CASSPRRGSLGYTF. CDR3 bases: TGTGCCAGCAGCCCCAGGCGGGGGTCCCTTGGCTACACCTTC.